Listed below are T cell receptor beta chains from one sample, sequenced in a study of OX40 agonist ivuxolimab in advanced cancers. Here immunoSEQ multiplex PCR was the method, and the copy in TCRdb shows in-frame clones only, minus some. The sample yields 50,000 to 70,000 clones, around 83% seen once. The sequenced sample was CD4+ or CD8+ T cells sorted from blood, obtained in a trial of the OX40 agonist ivuxolimab. These receptors all stem from an adult with an advanced solid tumor such as melanoma, head and neck, liver or kidney cancer. The CDR3 runs from the conserved cysteine through the conserved F or W. The order of the fields is V gene, CDR3 protein.

v_gene: TRBV11-2; CDR3aa: CASSLSGMNTGELFF
v_gene: TRBV30; CDR3aa: CAWRDLGQGREKLFF
v_gene: TRBV5-1; CDR3aa: CASSFGEGFPEAFF
v_gene: TRBV27; CDR3aa: CASSRAGGFYEQYF
v_gene: TRBV15; CDR3aa: CATSRDSAGDTTDTQYF
v_gene: TRBV7-2; CDR3aa: CASSFSGNTIYF
v_gene: TRBV9; CDR3aa: CASSSLGEGVYGYTF
v_gene: TRBV7-9; CDR3aa: CASSLEGGQETQYF
v_gene: TRBV6-1; CDR3aa: CASSATSGGLDTQYF
v_gene: TRBV29-1; CDR3aa: CSVDRTRGGTMIDTQYF
v_gene: TRBV6-6; CDR3aa: CASRTNTDTQYF
v_gene: TRBV5-1; CDR3aa: CASSLGDGGMGTEAFF
v_gene: TRBV11-2; CDR3aa: CASSPRGQGHSPLHF
v_gene: TRBV19; CDR3aa: CASSRWTSSYEQYF
v_gene: TRBV10-3; CDR3aa: CAISATGTGNNSPLHF
v_gene: TRBV9; CDR3aa: CASKNPMNTEAFF
v_gene: TRBV18; CDR3aa: CASSPPAEETQYF
v_gene: TRBV7-2; CDR3aa: CASSSVRDRGDSPLHF
v_gene: TRBV14; CDR3aa: CASSQDKLAGGLVYEQFF
v_gene: TRBV7-2; CDR3aa: CASSLVGGMVHQPQHF
v_gene: TRBV28; CDR3aa: CASSPSTGGYEQYF
v_gene: TRBV7-9; CDR3aa: CASSSLPGQGLYNYGYTF
v_gene: TRBV28; CDR3aa: CASSFVSSYEQYF
v_gene: TRBV6-1; CDR3aa: CASLLSGGDTQYF
v_gene: TRBV6-5; CDR3aa: CASSTRENQPQHF
v_gene: TRBV5-1; CDR3aa: CASSLESMATDTQYF
v_gene: TRBV7-8; CDR3aa: CASSLRRDQETQYF
v_gene: TRBV5-1; CDR3aa: CASSPDPSTDSPLHF
v_gene: TRBV7-9; CDR3aa: CASSLVMSGYGDTQYF
v_gene: TRBV6-5; CDR3aa: CASSGGYSYGYTF
v_gene: TRBV7-2; CDR3aa: CASTVQGGTEAFF
v_gene: TRBV28; CDR3aa: CASRGTGKDGYTF
v_gene: TRBV4-3; CDR3aa: CASSQDTGSTDTQYF
v_gene: TRBV28; CDR3aa: CASSLSGSSYNEQFF
v_gene: TRBV7-2; CDR3aa: CASSLGAGELFF
v_gene: TRBV19; CDR3aa: CASTLTGAWGFNTGELFF
v_gene: TRBV6-5; CDR3aa: CASSYLPPRGDTEAFF
v_gene: TRBV19; CDR3aa: CASLARDNQPQHF
v_gene: TRBV13; CDR3aa: CASSLGPYNSPLHF
v_gene: TRBV5-1; CDR3aa: CASSRRLAGASYEQYF
v_gene: TRBV11-2; CDR3aa: CASSLLALIYNEQFF
v_gene: TRBV28; CDR3aa: CASSPPGLAASDTQYF
v_gene: TRBV5-3; CDR3aa: CARSLVRLAGITGELFF
v_gene: TRBV5-1; CDR3aa: CASSSGGTSGDEQFF
v_gene: TRBV11-3; CDR3aa: CASSSTSGSTEQFF
v_gene: TRBV12-2; CDR3aa: CASRLPWGPPHSNQPQHF
v_gene: TRBV6-6; CDR3aa: CASMTERNTEAFF
v_gene: TRBV15; CDR3aa: CATRLSTDTQYF
v_gene: TRBV28; CDR3aa: CASAGGDQPQHF
v_gene: TRBV11-2; CDR3aa: CASSLGLGSGHTEAFF